This is a list of T cell receptor beta chains from one sample in a study of T-cell memory formation after mild COVID-19. Each CDR3 protein gets one entry after TCRdb re-called the 5' RACE reads with MiXCR. The table lists 34,000 or so distinct CDR3 sequences, 7.7% of them singletons, with roughly 29% in the top ten. Specimen: PBMCs or a T cell subset sorted from them (not recorded which). These receptors were taken from a man aged 18-30 years who had mild COVID-19 (a few samples of this study predate the infection). Cell type and time point are not known. Both conserved end residues are part of each CDR3. Fields, in order: clone size, V gene, D gene, CDR3 length, J gene, CDR3 DNA, CDR3 protein. A D gene is named only where the DNA matches it firmly. Only part of the rows carry a size: once, few, many, or a class if the clone is expanded.

clone size: NA; V gene: TRBV6-2/TRBV6-3; D gene: NA; CDR3 length: 12; J gene: TRBJ1-2; CDR3 DNA: TGTGCCAGCAAGCAATCAGGGTATGGCTACACCTTC; CDR3 protein: CASKQSGYGYTF
clone size: many; V gene: TRBV6-1; D gene: TRBD2; CDR3 length: 15; J gene: TRBJ2-1; CDR3 DNA: TGTGCCAGCAACCCTAGCGGGGGCTCCTACAATGAGCAGTTCTTC; CDR3 protein: CASNPSGGSYNEQFF
clone size: few; V gene: TRBV20-1; D gene: NA; CDR3 length: 13; J gene: TRBJ1-5; CDR3 DNA: TGCAGTGCGGAGAGCGATCGCGATCAGCCCCAGCATTTT; CDR3 protein: CSAESDRDQPQHF
clone size: many; V gene: TRBV12-3/TRBV12-4; D gene: NA; CDR3 length: 13; J gene: TRBJ1-2; CDR3 DNA: TGTGCCAGCAGTTTAGGCAGGGTGAATGGCTACACCTTC; CDR3 protein: CASSLGRVNGYTF
clone size: NA; V gene: TRBV4-3; D gene: TRBD1; CDR3 length: 16; J gene: TRBJ2-7; CDR3 DNA: TGCGCCAGCAGCCAAGATCGGACAGGGGTGTCCTACGAGCAGTACTTC; CDR3 protein: CASSQDRTGVSYEQYF
clone size: medium-sized; V gene: TRBV6-5; D gene: NA; CDR3 length: 11; J gene: TRBJ1-1; CDR3 DNA: TGTGCCAGCAGAGGGGAGACTGAAGCTTTCTTT; CDR3 protein: CASRGETEAFF
clone size: many; V gene: TRBV2; D gene: NA; CDR3 length: 11; J gene: TRBJ2-1; CDR3 DNA: TGTGCCAGCAGTGAATACAATGAGCAGTTCTTC; CDR3 protein: CASSEYNEQFF
clone size: NA; V gene: TRBV4-1; D gene: NA; CDR3 length: 15; J gene: TRBJ2-1; CDR3 DNA: TGCGCCAGCAGCCAAGGAGGAGACTCCTACAATGAGCAGTTCTTC; CDR3 protein: CASSQGGDSYNEQFF
clone size: once; V gene: TRBV5-1; D gene: NA; CDR3 length: 12; J gene: TRBJ2-5; CDR3 DNA: TGCGCCAGCAGCTTGGCCCAGGAGACCCAGTACTTC; CDR3 protein: CASSLAQETQYF
clone size: NA; V gene: TRBV16; D gene: NA; CDR3 length: 15; J gene: TRBJ1-6; CDR3 DNA: TGTGCCAGCAGCCAATCTGCAGCGGCCCACTCACCCCTCCACTTT; CDR3 protein: CASSQSAAAHSPLHF
clone size: NA; V gene: TRBV18; D gene: NA; CDR3 length: 14; J gene: TRBJ2-3; CDR3 DNA: TGTGCCAGCTCACCAGGGATCCGCACAGATACGCAGTATTTT; CDR3 protein: CASSPGIRTDTQYF
clone size: many; V gene: TRBV6-1; D gene: NA; CDR3 length: 13; J gene: TRBJ1-1; CDR3 DNA: TGTGCCAGCGGGTCCCTGAGGAACACTGAAGCTTTCTTT; CDR3 protein: CASGSLRNTEAFF
clone size: medium-sized; V gene: TRBV3-1; D gene: NA; CDR3 length: 14; J gene: TRBJ1-6; CDR3 DNA: TGTGCCAGCAGCCAAGATAGGGTAGGATCACCCCTCCACTTT; CDR3 protein: CASSQDRVGSPLHF
clone size: few; V gene: TRBV6-2/TRBV6-3; D gene: TRBD2; CDR3 length: 14; J gene: TRBJ2-4; CDR3 DNA: TGTGCCAGCAGTCGGACTAGCGGGGAGGGCATTCAGTACTTC; CDR3 protein: CASSRTSGEGIQYF
clone size: few; V gene: TRBV30; D gene: TRBD2; CDR3 length: 13; J gene: TRBJ2-7; CDR3 DNA: TGTGCCTGGAGTGACGGGGGGACCTACGAGCAGTACTTC; CDR3 protein: CAWSDGGTYEQYF
clone size: many; V gene: TRBV11-3; D gene: TRBD2; CDR3 length: 16; J gene: TRBJ2-1; CDR3 DNA: TGTGCCAGCAGCTTAGGAGATAGCGGGGGGGGAAATGAGCAGTTCTTC; CDR3 protein: CASSLGDSGGGNEQFF
clone size: few; V gene: TRBV4-2; D gene: NA; CDR3 length: 14; J gene: TRBJ2-2; CDR3 DNA: TGTGCCAGCAGCCAGGGACCAGGGACCGGGGAGCTGTTTTTT; CDR3 protein: CASSQGPGTGELFF
clone size: NA; V gene: TRBV7-2; D gene: NA; CDR3 length: 15; J gene: TRBJ2-1; CDR3 DNA: TGTGCCAGCAGCGACGTGGCAAGCTCCTACAATGAGCAGTTCTTC; CDR3 protein: CASSDVASSYNEQFF
clone size: many; V gene: TRBV14; D gene: NA; CDR3 length: 15; J gene: TRBJ1-2; CDR3 DNA: TGTGCCAGCAGCCAAGCAGGGATCGGGGGTTATGGCTACACCTTC; CDR3 protein: CASSQAGIGGYGYTF